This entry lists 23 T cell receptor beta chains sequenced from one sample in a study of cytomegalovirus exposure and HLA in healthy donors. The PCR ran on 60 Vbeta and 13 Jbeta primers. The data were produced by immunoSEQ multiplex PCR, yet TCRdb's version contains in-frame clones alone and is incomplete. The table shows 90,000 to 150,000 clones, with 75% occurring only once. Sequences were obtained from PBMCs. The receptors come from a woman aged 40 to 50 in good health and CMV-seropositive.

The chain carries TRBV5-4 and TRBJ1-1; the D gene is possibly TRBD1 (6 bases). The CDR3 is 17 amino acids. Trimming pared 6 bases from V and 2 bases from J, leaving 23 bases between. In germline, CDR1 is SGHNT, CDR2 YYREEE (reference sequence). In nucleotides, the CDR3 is TGTGCCAGCACGGCGCGGTTAACAGGGACCCCCAACACTGAAGCTTTCTTT. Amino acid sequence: CASTARLTGTPNTEAFF.

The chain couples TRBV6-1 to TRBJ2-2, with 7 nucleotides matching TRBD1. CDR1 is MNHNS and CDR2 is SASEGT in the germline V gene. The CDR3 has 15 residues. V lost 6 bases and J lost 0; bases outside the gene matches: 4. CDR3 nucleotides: TGTGCCAGCAGAACTGGGACAGCGAACACCGGGGAGCTGTTTTTT. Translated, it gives CASRTGTANTGELFF.

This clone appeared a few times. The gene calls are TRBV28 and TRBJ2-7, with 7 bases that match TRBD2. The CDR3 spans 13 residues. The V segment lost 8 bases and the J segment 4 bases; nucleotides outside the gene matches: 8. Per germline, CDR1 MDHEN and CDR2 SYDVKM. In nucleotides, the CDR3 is TGTGCCAGCCAATCGGGAGGTCTGTACGAGCAGTACTTC. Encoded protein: CASQSGGLYEQYF.

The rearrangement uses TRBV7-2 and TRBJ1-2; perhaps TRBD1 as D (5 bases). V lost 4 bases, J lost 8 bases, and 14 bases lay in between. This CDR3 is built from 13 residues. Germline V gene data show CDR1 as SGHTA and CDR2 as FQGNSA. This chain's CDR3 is CASSSSGGRGYTF. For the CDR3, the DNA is TGTGCCAGCAGCTCCTCGGGGGGTCGGGGCTACACCTTC.

The CDR3 coding sequence is TGCGCCAGCAGCCAAGAAGCGATTCAGAACACCGGGGAGCTGTTTTTT. It encodes CASSQEAIQNTGELFF. The chain recombines TRBV4-3 with TRBJ2-2; D ambiguous. The V gene lost 0 bases and the J gene lost 1 base, with 9 bases spanning the gap. CDR3 length equals 16 residues. Germline-derived CDR1 and CDR2 are LGHNA and YSLEER.

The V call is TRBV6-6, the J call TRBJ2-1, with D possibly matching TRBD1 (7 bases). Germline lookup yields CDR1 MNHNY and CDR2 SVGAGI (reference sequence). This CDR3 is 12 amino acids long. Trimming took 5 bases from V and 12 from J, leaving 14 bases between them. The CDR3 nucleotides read TGTGCCAGCAGTAAACGACAGGGAGGGCAGTTCTTC. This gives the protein CASSKRQGGQFF.

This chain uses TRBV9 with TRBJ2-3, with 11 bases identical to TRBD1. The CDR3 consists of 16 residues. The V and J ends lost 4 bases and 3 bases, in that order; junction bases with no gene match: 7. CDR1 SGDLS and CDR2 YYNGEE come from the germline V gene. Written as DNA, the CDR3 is TGTGCCAGCAGCACACGGACAGGGGGCATGACAGATACGCAGTATTTT. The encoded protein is CASSTRTGGMTDTQYF.

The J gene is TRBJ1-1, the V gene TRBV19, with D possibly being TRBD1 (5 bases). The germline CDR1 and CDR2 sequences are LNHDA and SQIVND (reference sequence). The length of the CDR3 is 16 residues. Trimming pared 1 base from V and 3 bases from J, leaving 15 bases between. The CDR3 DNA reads TGTGCCAGTAGTATAGGGTCATCCAGGGCTCACACTGAAGCTTTCTTT. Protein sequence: CASSIGSSRAHTEAFF.

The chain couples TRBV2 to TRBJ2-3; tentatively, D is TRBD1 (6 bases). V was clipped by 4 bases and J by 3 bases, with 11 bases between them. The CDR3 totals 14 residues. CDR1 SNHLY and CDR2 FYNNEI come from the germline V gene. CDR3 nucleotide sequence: TGTGCCAGCAGTGCGACAGGCCAAACAGATACGCAGTATTTT. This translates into CASSATGQTDTQYF.

CDR3 loop: CASSKGRKISGRLDNEQFF. The CDR3 coding sequence is TGTGCCAGTAGCAAGGGGCGGAAGATTAGCGGGCGTTTGGACAATGAGCAGTTCTTC. The V and J genes are TRBV19 and TRBJ2-7; TRBD2 aligns across 7 bases. TRBJ2-1 explains the end of the DNA better; the J call may be wrong. CDR3 length: 19 amino acids. Germline V lookup: CDR1 LNHDA, CDR2 SQIVND (reference sequence).

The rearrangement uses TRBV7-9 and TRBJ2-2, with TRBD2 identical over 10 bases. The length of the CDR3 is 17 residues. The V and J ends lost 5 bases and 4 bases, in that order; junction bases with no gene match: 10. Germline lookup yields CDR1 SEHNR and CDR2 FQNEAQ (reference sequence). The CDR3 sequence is CASSPRMASGSTGELFF. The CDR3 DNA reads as TGTGCCAGCAGCCCAAGGATGGCTAGCGGGAGCACCGGGGAGCTGTTTTTT.

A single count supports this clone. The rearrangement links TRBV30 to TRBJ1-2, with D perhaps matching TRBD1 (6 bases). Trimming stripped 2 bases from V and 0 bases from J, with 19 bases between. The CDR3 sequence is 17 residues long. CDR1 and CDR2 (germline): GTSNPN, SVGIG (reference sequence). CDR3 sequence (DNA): TGTGCCTGGAGTACCCGAATAGGACAGCTAGCTAACTATGGCTACACCTTC. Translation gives CAWSTRIGQLANYGYTF.

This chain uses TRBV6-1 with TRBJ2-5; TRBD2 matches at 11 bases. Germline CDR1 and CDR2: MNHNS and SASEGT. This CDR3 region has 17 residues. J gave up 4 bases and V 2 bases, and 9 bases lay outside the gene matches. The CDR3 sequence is CASSESVAGGPGETQYF. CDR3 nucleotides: TGTGCCAGCAGTGAAAGTGTAGCGGGAGGGCCGGGAGAGACCCAGTACTTC.

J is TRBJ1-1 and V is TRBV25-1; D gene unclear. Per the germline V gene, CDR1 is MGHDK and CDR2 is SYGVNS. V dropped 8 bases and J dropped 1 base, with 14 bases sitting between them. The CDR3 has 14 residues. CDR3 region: CASGEPQRNTEAFF. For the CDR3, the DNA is TGTGCCAGCGGGGAGCCCCAGAGGAACACTGAAGCTTTCTTT.

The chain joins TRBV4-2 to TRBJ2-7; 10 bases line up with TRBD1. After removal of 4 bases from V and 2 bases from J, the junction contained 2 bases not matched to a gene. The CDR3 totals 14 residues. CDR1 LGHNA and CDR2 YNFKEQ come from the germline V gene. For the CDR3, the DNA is TGTGCCAGCAGCCGGGGACAGGGGCCCTACGAGCAGTACTTC. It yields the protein CASSRGQGPYEQYF.

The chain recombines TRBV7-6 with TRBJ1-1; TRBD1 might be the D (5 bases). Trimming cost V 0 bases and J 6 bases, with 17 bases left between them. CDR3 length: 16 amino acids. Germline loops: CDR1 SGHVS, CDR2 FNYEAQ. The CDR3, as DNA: TGTGCCAGCAGCTTAGCTCAGGGTAAATTTGGTGCTGAAGCTTTCTTT. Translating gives CASSLAQGKFGAEAFF. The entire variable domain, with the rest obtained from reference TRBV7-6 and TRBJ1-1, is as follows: GAGVSQSPRYKVTKRGQDVALRCDPISGHVSLYWYRQALGQGPEFLTYFNYEAQQDKSGLPNDRFSAERPEGSISTLTIQRTEQRDSAMYRCASSLAQGKFGAEAFFGQGTRLTVV.

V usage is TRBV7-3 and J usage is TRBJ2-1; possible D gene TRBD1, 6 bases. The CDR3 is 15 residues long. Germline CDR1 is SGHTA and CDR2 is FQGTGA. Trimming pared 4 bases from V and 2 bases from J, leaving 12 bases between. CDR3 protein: CASSSGVHPYNEQFF. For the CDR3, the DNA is TGTGCCAGCAGCTCAGGGGTCCACCCCTACAATGAGCAGTTCTTC.

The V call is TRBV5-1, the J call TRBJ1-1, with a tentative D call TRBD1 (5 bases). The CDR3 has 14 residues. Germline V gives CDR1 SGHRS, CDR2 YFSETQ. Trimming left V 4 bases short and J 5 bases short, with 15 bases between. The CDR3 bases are TGCGCCAGCAGCAGTCAGGGTCGGGGGACTGAAGCTTTCTTT. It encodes CASSSQGRGTEAFF.

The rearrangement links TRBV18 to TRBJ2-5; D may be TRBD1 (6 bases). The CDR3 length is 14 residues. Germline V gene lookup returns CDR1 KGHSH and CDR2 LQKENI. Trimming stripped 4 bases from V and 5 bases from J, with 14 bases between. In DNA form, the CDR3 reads TGTGCCAGCTCACGCCGGACAGAGGGGGAGACCCAGTACTTC. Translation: CASSRRTEGETQYF.

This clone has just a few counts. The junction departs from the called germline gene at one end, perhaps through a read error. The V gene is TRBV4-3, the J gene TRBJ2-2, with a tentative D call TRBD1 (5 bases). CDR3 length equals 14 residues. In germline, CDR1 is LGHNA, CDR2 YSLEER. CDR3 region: CASSEDSNTGELFF. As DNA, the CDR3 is TGCGCCAGCAGCGAAGACAGTAACACCGGGGAGCTGTTTTTT.

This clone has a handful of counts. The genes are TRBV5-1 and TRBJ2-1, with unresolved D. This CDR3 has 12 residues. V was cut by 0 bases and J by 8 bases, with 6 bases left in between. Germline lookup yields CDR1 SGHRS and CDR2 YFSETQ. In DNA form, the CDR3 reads TGCGCCAGCAGCTTGGGAGTGGATGAGCAGTTCTTC. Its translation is CASSLGVDEQFF.

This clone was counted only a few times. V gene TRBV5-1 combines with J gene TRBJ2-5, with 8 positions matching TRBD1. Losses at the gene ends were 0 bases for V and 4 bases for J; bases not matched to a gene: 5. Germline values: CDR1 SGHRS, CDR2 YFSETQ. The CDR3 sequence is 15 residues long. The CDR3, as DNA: TGCGCCAGCAGCTTGGATGGGACAGGAGGAGAGACCCAGTACTTC. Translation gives CASSLDGTGGETQYF. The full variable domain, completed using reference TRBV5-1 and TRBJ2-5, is KAGVTQTPRYLIKTRGQQVTLSCSPISGHRSVSWYQQTPGQGLQFLFEYFSETQRNKGNFPGRFSGRQFSNSRSEMNVSTLELGDSALYLCASSLDGTGGETQYFGPGTRLLVL.

The CDR3 nucleotides read TGTGCCAGCAGCTTAGCGCTCTATAGCGATGAGCAGTTCTTC. Residues: CASSLALYSDEQFF. The rearrangement links TRBV11-1 to TRBJ2-1; D might be TRBD2 (5 bases). This CDR3 comprises 14 residues. Germline CDR1 reads SGHAT; CDR2 reads FQDESV (reference sequence). V shed 0 bases and J shed 8 bases, with 11 bases lying between them.